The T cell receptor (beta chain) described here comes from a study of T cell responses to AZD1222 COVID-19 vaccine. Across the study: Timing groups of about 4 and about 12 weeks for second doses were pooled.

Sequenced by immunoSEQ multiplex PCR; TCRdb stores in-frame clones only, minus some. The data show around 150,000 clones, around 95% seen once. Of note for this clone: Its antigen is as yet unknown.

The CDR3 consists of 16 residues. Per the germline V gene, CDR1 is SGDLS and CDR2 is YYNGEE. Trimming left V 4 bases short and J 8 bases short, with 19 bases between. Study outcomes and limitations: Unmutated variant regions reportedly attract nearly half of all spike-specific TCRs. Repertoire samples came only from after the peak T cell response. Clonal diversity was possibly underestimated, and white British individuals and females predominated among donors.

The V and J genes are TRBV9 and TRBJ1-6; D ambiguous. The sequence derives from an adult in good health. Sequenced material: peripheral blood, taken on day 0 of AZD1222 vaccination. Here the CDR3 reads CASSPRGVPGYSPLHF. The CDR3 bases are TGTGCCAGCAGCCCACGTGGGGTACCGGGCTATTCACCCCTCCACTTT. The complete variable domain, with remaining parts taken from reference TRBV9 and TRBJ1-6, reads DSGVTQTPKHLITATGQRVTLRCSPRSGDLSVYWYQQSLDQGLQFLIQYYNGEERAKGNILERFSAQQFPDLHSELNLSSLELGDSALYFCASSPRGVPGYSPLHFGNGTRLTVT.